This is a list of T cell receptor beta chains from one sample in a study of cytomegalovirus exposure and HLA in healthy donors. Assay: immunoSEQ multiplex PCR; the TCRdb copy retains only in-frame clones and omits some. The profile covers 150,000 to 200,000 clones, with approximately 71% appearing a single time and approximately 5.4% taken by the ten largest. Sequencing input: PBMCs. The receptors shown here come from a woman between 18 and 29 years old in good health and CMV-seropositive. Both conserved end residues are part of each CDR3. Fields, in order: J gene, V gene, D gene, clone size, CDR3 protein, CDR3 DNA. D genes are given only for firm matches. Clone size is given for some rows only: seen once, a few or many times, or a class if the clone is expanded.

TRBJ1-2 | TRBV10-3 | . | . | CASRGEGGGGYTF | TGTGCCAGCAGGGGCGAGGGAGGAGGGGGCTACACCTTC
TRBJ2-7 | TRBV7-2 | TRBD1 | . | CASSFDRGSYEQYF | TGTGCCAGCAGCTTTGACAGGGGATCCTACGAGCAGTACTTC
TRBJ2-1 | TRBV7-6 | TRBD2 | . | CASSFNALGTSGNEQFF | TGTGCCAGCAGCTTTAACGCCTTAGGGACTAGCGGCAATGAGCAGTTCTTC
TRBJ2-3 | TRBV10-2 | TRBD2 | . | CASSGKTSGGARTQYF | TGCGCCAGCAGTGGGAAGACTAGCGGGGGGGCACGTACGCAGTATTTT
TRBJ2-7 | TRBV15 | . | . | CATSEPGRGNEQYF | TGTGCCACCAGCGAGCCGGGCCGCGGGAATGAGCAGTACTTC
TRBJ1-3 | TRBV4-3 | TRBD1 | . | CASSHGTAGDTIYF | TGCGCCAGCAGCCACGGGACAGCGGGGGACACCATATATTTT
TRBJ1-2 | TRBV9 | . | . | CASSVAGGAWGYTF | TGTGCCAGCAGCGTAGCGGGGGGCGCTTGGGGCTACACCTTC
TRBJ2-7 | TRBV21-1 | . | . | CASSKRAAASYEQYF | TGTGCCAGCAGCAAGCGGGCCGCGGCCTCCTACGAGCAGTACTTC
TRBJ1-2 | TRBV11-2 | . | . | CASSFPGLGHGYTF | TGTGCCAGCAGCTTCCCCGGCCTGGGCCATGGCTACACCTTC
TRBJ2-6 | TRBV5-1 | . | . | CASSFGAGANVLTF | TGCGCCAGCAGCTTCGGGGCTGGGGCCAACGTCCTGACTTTC
TRBJ2-2 | TRBV28 | . | . | CASSFSNTGELFF | TGTGCCAGCAGTTTCAGTAATACCGGGGAGCTGTTTTTT
TRBJ2-5 | TRBV7-2 | . | . | CASSLGIERETQYF | TGTGCCAGCAGCTTAGGAATAGAGCGAGAGACCCAGTACTTC
TRBJ2-7 | TRBV27 | TRBD2 | . | CASSSSSGDSSYEQYF | TGTGCCAGCAGTTCCTCTAGCGGGGATAGCTCCTACGAGCAGTACTTC
TRBJ2-7 | TRBV29-1 | TRBD1 | few | CSVEGQGVTYEQYF | TGCAGCGTGGAGGGACAGGGGGTGACCTACGAGCAGTACTTC
TRBJ1-1 | TRBV5-4 | TRBD1 | . | CASSFDNRGKNTEAFF | TGTGCCAGCAGCTTTGACAACAGGGGGAAGAACACTGAAGCTTTCTTT
TRBJ1-4 | TRBV6-6 | . | . | CASSLSGDVREKLFF | TGTGCCAGCAGTTTATCAGGGGACGTTCGTGAAAAACTGTTTTTT
TRBJ2-7 | TRBV11-1 | TRBD2 | . | CASSFGLAGPYEQYF | TGTGCCAGCAGCTTCGGACTAGCGGGGCCCTACGAGCAGTACTTC
TRBJ1-3 | TRBV13 | . | . | CASSGQEVDTIYF | TGTGCCAGCAGCGGCCAAGAGGTAGACACCATATATTTT
TRBJ1-4 | TRBV7-9 | TRBD1 | . | CASSPGQGFKNEKLFF | TGTGCCAGCAGCCCCGGACAGGGCTTTAAGAATGAAAAACTGTTTTTT
TRBJ2-5 | TRBV7-7 | TRBD2 | . | CASSLGTTQETQYF | TGTGCTAGCAGCTTAGGGACTACCCAAGAGACCCAGTACTTC
TRBJ2-7 | TRBV7-9 | TRBD1 | . | CASSRDRELYEQYF | TGTGCCAGCAGCAGGGACAGGGAGCTCTACGAGCAGTACTTC
TRBJ2-2 | TRBV6-1 | . | . | CASSEAGGITGELFF | TGTGCCAGCAGTGAAGCCGGCGGGATCACCGGGGAGCTGTTTTTT
TRBJ2-7 | TRBV5-5 | . | . | CASSLMWSSYEQYF | TGTGCCAGCAGCTTGATGTGGAGCTCCTACGAGCAGTACTTC
TRBJ2-4 | TRBV6-1 | . | . | CASSELPLQAKNIQYF | TGTGCCAGCAGTGAGCTGCCGTTACAGGCCAAAAACATTCAGTACTTC
TRBJ2-3 | TRBV29-1 | TRBD2 | few | CSGKTSGGTDTQYF | TGCAGCGGCAAGACTAGCGGGGGAACAGATACGCAGTATTTT
TRBJ2-3 | TRBV10-3 | TRBD1 | . | CAIKGTETDTQYF | TGTGCCATCAAGGGGACAGAGACAGATACGCAGTATTTT
TRBJ2-5 | TRBV7-2 | . | . | CASSFIPGGRGETQYF | TGTGCCAGCAGCTTTATCCCGGGGGGCCGGGGAGAGACCCAGTACTTC
TRBJ2-5 | TRBV4-3 | . | . | CASSQGLGWTQYF | TGCGCCAGCAGCCAGGGGCTGGGGTGGACCCAGTACTTC
TRBJ1-1 | TRBV21-1 | . | few | CASSKVRGNTEAFF | TGTGCCAGCAGCAAAGTTCGGGGGAACACTGAAGCTTTCTTT
TRBJ2-5 | TRBV7-2 | TRBD2 | . | CASSLLAGGQETQYF | TGTGCCAGCAGCTTGCTAGCGGGGGGTCAAGAGACCCAGTACTTC
TRBJ2-1 | TRBV2 | . | . | CASSAASSYNEQFF | TGTGCCAGCAGTGCGGCTAGCTCTTACAATGAGCAGTTCTTC
TRBJ2-7 | TRBV27 | . | . | CASSGQTYEQYF | TGTGCCAGCAGTGGACAGACCTACGAGCAGTACTTC
TRBJ2-7 | TRBV27 | TRBD1 | . | CASRKGQDYEQYF | TGTGCCAGCAGAAAGGGACAGGATTACGAGCAGTACTTC
TRBJ1-1 | TRBV9 | TRBD1 | . | CASSGQQGPNTEAFF | TGTGCCAGCAGCGGACAACAGGGGCCGAACACTGAAGCTTTCTTT
TRBJ1-2 | TRBV19 | TRBD1 | . | CASTPGTGILYGYTF | TGTGCCAGTACACCCGGGACAGGGATCCTCTATGGCTACACCTTC
TRBJ1-5 | TRBV18 | . | . | CASSPSAGAGAQHF | TGTGCCAGCTCACCATCCGCGGGGGCGGGGGCCCAGCATTTT
TRBJ1-2 | TRBV27 | . | . | CASSLTGVGYTF | TGTGCCAGCAGTTTGACCGGGGTAGGCTACACCTTC
TRBJ2-7 | TRBV7-9 | TRBD2 | . | CASSSGSGGIYEQYF | TGTGCCAGCAGCTCCGGTAGCGGGGGGATCTACGAGCAGTACTTC
TRBJ1-1 | TRBV2 | . | . | CASNMQGISEAFF | TGTGCCAGCAATATGCAGGGGATATCTGAAGCTTTCTTT
TRBJ2-1 | TRBV7-6 | TRBD2 | few | CASSLSRAGGLAGINEQFF | TGTGCCAGCAGCCTTAGTCGGGCAGGTGGACTAGCGGGTATCAATGAGCAGTTCTTC
TRBJ2-2 | TRBV7-3 | . | few | CASSFTRNTGELFF | TGTGCCAGCAGCTTTACGCGGAACACCGGGGAGCTGTTTTTT
TRBJ1-3 | TRBV15 | . | . | CATSRDLGGASGNTIYF | TGTGCCACCAGCAGAGATCTGGGGGGTGCCTCTGGAAACACCATATATTTT
TRBJ2-1 | TRBV10-1 | TRBD1 | . | CASSEGDRGNNEQFF | TGCGCCAGCAGTGAGGGGGACAGGGGTAACAATGAGCAGTTCTTC
TRBJ2-7 | TRBV20-1 | . | . | CSARAGREQYF | TGCAGTGCTAGAGCAGGGCGCGAGCAGTACTTC
TRBJ2-1 | TRBV5-1 | . | few | CASSLRDEQFF | TGCGCCAGCAGCTTGCGGGATGAGCAGTTCTTC
TRBJ2-5 | TRBV7-8 | TRBD1 | . | CASNLDRGAETQYF | TGTGCCAGCAACTTGGACAGGGGAGCGGAGACCCAGTACTTC
TRBJ1-4 | TRBV6-6 | . | . | CASKGTSTNEKLFF | TGTGCCAGCAAGGGGACATCAACTAATGAAAAACTGTTTTTT
TRBJ2-7 | TRBV6-5 | TRBD2 | . | CASSSRRGATYEQYF | TGTGCCAGCAGTAGCCGGCGGGGGGCAACCTACGAGCAGTACTTC